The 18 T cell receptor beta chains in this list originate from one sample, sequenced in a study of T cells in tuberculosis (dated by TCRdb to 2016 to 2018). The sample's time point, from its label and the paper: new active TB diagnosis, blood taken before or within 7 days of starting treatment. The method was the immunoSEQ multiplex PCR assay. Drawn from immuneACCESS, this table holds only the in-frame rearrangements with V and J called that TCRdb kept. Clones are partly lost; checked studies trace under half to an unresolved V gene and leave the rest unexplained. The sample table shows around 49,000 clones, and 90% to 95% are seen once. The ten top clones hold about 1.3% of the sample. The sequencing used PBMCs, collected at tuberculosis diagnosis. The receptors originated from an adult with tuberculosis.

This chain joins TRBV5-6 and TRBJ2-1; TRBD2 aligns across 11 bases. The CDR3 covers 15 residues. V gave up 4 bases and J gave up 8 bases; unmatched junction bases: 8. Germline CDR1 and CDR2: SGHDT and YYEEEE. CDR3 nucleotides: TGTGCCAGCAGCCGTACTAGCGGGAGCTGGCATGAGCAGTTCTTC. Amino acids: CASSRTSGSWHEQFF.

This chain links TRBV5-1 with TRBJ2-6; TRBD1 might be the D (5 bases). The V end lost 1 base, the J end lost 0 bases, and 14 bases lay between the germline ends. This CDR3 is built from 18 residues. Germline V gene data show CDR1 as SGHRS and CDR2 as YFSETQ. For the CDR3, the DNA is TGCGCCAGCAGCTTGTGGCTGAGACAGAGCTCTGGGGCCAACGTCCTGACTTTC. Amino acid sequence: CASSLWLRQSSGANVLTF.

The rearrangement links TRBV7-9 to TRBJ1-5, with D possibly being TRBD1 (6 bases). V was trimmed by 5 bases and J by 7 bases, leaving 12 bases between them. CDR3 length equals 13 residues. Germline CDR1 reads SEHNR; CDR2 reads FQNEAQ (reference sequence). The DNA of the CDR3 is TGTGCCAGCAGCCCAGGGGCAGGGCAGCCCCAGCATTTT. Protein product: CASSPGAGQPQHF.

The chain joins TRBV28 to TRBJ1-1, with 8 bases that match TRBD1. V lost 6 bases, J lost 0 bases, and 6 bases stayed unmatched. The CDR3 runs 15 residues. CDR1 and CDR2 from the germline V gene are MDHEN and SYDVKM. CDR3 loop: CASSLAGGLNTEAFF. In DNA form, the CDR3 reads TGTGCCAGCAGCCTCGCAGGGGGCCTGAACACTGAAGCTTTCTTT.

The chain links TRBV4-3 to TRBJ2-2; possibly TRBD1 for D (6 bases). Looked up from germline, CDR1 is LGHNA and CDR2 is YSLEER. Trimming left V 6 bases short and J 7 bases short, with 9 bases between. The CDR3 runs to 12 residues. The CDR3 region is CASRQGDGELFF. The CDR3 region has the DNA TGCGCCAGCAGACAGGGTGACGGGGAGCTGTTTTTT.

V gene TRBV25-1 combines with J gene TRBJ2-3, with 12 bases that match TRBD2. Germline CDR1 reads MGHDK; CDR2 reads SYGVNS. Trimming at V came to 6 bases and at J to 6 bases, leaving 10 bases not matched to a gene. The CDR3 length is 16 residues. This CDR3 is CASRELAGGLGDTQYF. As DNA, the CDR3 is TGTGCCAGCAGAGAACTAGCGGGAGGTCTCGGGGATACGCAGTATTTT.

CDR3 region: CASSWGQGRYEQYF. The DNA for the CDR3 is TGTGCCAGCAGCTGGGGACAGGGGAGGTACGAGCAGTACTTC. The rearrangement links TRBV5-4 to TRBJ2-7, with 10 bases identical to TRBD1. V dropped 3 bases and J dropped 4; count of bases not matched to a gene: 4. Germline-derived CDR1 and CDR2 are SGHNT and YYREEE (reference sequence). The CDR3 extends over 14 amino acids.

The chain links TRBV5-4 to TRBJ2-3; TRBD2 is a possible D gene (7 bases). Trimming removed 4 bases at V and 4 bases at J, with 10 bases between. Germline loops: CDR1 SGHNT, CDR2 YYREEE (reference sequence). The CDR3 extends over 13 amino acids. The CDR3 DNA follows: TGTGCCAGCAGCCTAGGGGGGGCAGATACGCAGTATTTT. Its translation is CASSLGGADTQYF.

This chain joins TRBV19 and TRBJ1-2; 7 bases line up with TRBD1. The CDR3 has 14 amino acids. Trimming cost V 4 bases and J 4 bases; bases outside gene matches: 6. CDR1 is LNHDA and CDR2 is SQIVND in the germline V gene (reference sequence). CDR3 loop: CASSRDRPFYGYTF. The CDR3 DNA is TGTGCCAGTAGTAGGGACAGACCTTTCTATGGCTACACCTTC.

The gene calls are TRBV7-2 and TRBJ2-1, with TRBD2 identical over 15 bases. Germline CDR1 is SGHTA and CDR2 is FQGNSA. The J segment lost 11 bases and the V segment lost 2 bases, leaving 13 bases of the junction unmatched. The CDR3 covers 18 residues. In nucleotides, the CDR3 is TGTGCCAGCAGCTTACGCCTCCCGGCCGGGACTAGCGGGAGGAAGCAGTTCTTC. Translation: CASSLRLPAGTSGRKQFF.

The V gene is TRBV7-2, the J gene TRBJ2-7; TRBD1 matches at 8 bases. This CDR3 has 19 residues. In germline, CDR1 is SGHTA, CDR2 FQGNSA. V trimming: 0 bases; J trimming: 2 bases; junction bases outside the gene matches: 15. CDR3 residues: CASSLAGQATDRGTYEQYF. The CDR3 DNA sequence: TGTGCCAGCAGCTTAGCGGGACAGGCTACAGATCGGGGAACCTACGAGCAGTACTTC.

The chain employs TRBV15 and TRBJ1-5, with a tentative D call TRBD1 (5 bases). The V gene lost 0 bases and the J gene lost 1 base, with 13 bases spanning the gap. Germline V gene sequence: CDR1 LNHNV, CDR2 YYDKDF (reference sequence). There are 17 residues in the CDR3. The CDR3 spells CATSRDRYRGSNQPQHF. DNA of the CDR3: TGTGCCACCAGCAGAGACCGGTACCGGGGGAGCAATCAGCCCCAGCATTTT.

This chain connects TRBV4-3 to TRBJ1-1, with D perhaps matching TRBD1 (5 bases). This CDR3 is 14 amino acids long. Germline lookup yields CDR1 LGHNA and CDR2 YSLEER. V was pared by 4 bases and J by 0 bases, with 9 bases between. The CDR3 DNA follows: TGCGCCAGCAGCCTCGCAGGGATGAACACTGAAGCTTTCTTT. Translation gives CASSLAGMNTEAFF.

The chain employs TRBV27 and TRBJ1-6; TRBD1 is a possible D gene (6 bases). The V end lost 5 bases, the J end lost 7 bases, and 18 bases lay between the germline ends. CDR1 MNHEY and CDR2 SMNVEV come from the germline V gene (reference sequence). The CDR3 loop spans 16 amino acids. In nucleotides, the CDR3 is TGTGCCAGCAGTCCCCAACAGGGACGGGCGAATTCACCCCTCCACTTT. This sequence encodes CASSPQQGRANSPLHF.

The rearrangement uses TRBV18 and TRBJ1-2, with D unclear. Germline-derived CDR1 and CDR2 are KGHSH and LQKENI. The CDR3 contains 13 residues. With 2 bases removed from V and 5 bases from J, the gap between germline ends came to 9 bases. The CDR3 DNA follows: TGTGCCAGCTCACCAGGGCCGCCGTATGGCTACACCTTC. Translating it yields CASSPGPPYGYTF.

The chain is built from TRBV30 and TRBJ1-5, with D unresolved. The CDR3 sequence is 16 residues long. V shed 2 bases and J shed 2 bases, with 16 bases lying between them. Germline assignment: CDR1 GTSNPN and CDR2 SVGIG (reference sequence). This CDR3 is CAWSTAGGAGNQPQHF. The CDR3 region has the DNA TGTGCCTGGAGTACGGCCGGCGGAGCCGGCAATCAGCCCCAGCATTTT.

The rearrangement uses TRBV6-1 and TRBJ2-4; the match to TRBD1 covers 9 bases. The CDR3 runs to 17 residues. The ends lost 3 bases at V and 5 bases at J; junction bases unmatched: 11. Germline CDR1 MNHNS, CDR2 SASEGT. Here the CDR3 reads CASSDFPDRGFENIQYF. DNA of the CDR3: TGTGCCAGCAGTGATTTCCCGGACAGGGGTTTTGAAAACATTCAGTACTTC.

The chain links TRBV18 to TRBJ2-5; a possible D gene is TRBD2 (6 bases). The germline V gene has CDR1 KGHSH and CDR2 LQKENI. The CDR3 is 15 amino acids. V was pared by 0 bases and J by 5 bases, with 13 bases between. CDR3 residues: CASSPPSGGGETQYF. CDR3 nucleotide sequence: TGTGCCAGCTCACCACCGTCTGGAGGAGGGGAGACCCAGTACTTC.